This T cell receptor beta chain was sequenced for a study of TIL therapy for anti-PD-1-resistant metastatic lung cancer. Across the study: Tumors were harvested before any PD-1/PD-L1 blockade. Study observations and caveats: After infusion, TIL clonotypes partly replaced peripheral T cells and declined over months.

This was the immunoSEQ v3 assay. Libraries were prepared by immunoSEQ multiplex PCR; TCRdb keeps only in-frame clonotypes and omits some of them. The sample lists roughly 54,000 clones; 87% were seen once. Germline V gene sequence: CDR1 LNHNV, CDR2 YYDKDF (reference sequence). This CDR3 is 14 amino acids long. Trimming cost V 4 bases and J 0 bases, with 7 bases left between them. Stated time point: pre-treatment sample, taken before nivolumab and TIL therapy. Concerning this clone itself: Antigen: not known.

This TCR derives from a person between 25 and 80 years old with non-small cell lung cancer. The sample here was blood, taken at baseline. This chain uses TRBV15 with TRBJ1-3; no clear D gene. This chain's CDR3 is CATSTLDSGNTIYF. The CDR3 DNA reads TGTGCCACCAGCACTCTCGACTCTGGAAACACCATATATTTT.